The table lists the clone carrying this TCR beta chain with many counts. Deletions cut 2 bases from V and 3 bases from J, with 8 bases between. CDR3 length: 12 amino acids. Germline CDR1 reads GTSNPN; CDR2 reads SVGIG (reference sequence). This specimen comes from a study of T cells in Graves' hyperthyroidism and ophthalmopathy. Authors of the study amplified TCR beta CDR3 regions from RNA transcripts. HTBI primers drove first-round RT-PCR of the TCR CDR3. From the multiplex PCR reads, TCRdb called clonotypes with MiXCR, one entry per CDR3 protein. The sample contains 600,000 to 900,000 distinct CDR3 sequences, 15% to 20% of which appear only once.

Sample: blood. This clonotype was obtained from a man aged 18 to 29 with Graves' hyperthyroidism. The chain joins TRBV30 to TRBJ2-7; no clear D gene. Here the CDR3 reads CAWSTQRYEQYF. In nucleotides, the CDR3 is TGTGCCTGGAGTACGCAGCGCTACGAGCAGTACTTC.